This T cell receptor (beta chain) was recorded in a study of CD8+ T cells in alopecia areata. Study as a whole: Twice a day, 5 to 10 mg of oral tofacitinib was administered to treated patients. Once tofacitinib had been taken for 6 to 18 months, 6 months off drug followed.

Points from the study as a whole: Many expanded lesional clones persisted in scalp and blood during tofacitinib treatment. Scalp lesions, especially in alopecia totalis/universalis, had higher clonality than normal scalp.

In regard to this clone: Its antigen is still unknown.

Documented treatment: oral pan-JAK inhibitor, 5-10 mg twice daily. Extracted from the samples, RNA was reverse transcribed into cDNA to serve as the sequencing template. Method: immunoSEQ multiplex PCR; TCRdb's copy keeps in-frame clones and lacks some. The repertoire holds around 160,000 clones, with about 60% as singletons. The V gene lost 6 bases and the J gene lost 2 bases, with 10 bases spanning the gap. The length of the CDR3 is 13 residues. The germline V gene has CDR1 MNHEY and CDR2 SVGAGI. This sample comprised CD4+ T cells sorted from blood, obtained at week 24, from a patient treated with tofacitinib. The chain couples TRBV6-5 to TRBJ1-2; D call uncertain. This receptor was obtained from a human donor with alopecia areata. The DNA of the CDR3 is TGTGCCAGCAGCCGAGACACGAACTATGGCTACACCTTC. Amino acids: CASSRDTNYGYTF.